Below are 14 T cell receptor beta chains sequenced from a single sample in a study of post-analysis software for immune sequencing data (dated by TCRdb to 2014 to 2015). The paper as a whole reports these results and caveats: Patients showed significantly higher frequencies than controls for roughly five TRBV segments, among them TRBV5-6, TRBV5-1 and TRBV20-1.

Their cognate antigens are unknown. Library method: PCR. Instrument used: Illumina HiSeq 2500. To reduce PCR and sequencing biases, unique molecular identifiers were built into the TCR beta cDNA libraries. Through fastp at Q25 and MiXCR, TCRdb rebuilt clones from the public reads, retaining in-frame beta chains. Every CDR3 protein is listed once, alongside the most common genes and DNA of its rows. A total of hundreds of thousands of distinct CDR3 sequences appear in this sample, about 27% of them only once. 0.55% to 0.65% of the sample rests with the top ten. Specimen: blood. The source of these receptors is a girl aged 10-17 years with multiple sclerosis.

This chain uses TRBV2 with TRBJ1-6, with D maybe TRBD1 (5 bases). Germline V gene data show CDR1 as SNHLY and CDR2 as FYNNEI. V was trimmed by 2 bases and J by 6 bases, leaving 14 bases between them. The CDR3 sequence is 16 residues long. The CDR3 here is CASSERGTGSNSPLHF. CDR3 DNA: TGTGCCAGCAGTGAACGGGGAACAGGCAGTAATTCACCCCTCCACTTT.

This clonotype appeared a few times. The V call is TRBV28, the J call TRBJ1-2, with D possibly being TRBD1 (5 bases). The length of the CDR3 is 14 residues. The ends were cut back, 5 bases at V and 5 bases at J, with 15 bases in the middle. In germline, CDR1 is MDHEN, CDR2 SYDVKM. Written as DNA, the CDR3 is TGTGCCAGCAGTGCCCAGACAAGGGGTTATGGCTACACCTTC. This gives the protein CASSAQTRGYGYTF.

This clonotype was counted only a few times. The CDR3 sequence: CASSPGTSGGAVTKTQYF. The CDR3 region has the DNA TGTGCCAGCAGCCCGGGGACTAGCGGGGGGGCGGTCACTAAGACCCAGTACTTC. The V and J genes are TRBV7-8 and TRBJ2-5, with 16 positions matching TRBD2. The CDR3 has 18 residues. With V trimmed by 5 bases and J by 6 bases, 12 bases remained unmatched. Per germline, CDR1 SGHVS and CDR2 FQNEAQ.

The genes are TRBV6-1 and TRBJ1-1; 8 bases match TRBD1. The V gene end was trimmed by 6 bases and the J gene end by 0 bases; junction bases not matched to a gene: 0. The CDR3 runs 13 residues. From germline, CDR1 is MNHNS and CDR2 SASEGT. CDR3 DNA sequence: TGTGCCAGCAGACAGGGGGTGAACACTGAAGCTTTCTTT. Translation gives CASRQGVNTEAFF.

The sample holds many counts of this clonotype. This CDR3 reads CATSARDRSSPLHF. The DNA for the CDR3 is TGTGCCACCAGCGCCCGGGACAGGAGTTCACCCCTCCACTTT. The chain couples TRBV15 to TRBJ1-6, with TRBD1 matching over 8 bases. Trimming took 5 bases from V and 9 from J; bases not matched to a gene: 6. Germline V gene sequence: CDR1 LNHNV, CDR2 YYDKDF (reference sequence). This CDR3 has 14 amino acids.

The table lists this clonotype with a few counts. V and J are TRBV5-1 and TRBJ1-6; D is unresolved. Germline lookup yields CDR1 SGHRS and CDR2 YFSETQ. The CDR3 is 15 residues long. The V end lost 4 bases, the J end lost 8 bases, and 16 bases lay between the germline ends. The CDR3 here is CASSLEGYSDSPLHF. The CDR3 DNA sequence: TGCGCCAGCAGCCTGGAAGGTTACTCCGATTCACCCCTCCACTTT.

CDR3 sequence reads: CATSDRQTGYFNEQFF. The DNA of the CDR3 is TGTGCCACCAGTGATCGTCAGACAGGGTACTTCAATGAGCAGTTCTTC. The V and J genes are TRBV24-1 and TRBJ2-1; 7 positions match TRBD1. Trimming took 3 bases from V and 6 from J; bases not matched to a gene: 10. The CDR3 contains 16 residues. Per germline, CDR1 KGHDR and CDR2 SFDVKD.

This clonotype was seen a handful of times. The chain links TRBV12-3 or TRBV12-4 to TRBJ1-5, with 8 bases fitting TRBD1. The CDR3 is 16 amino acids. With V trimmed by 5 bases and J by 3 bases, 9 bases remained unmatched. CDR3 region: CASSPRGTGANQPQHF. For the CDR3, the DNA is TGTGCCAGCAGTCCCCGCGGGACAGGCGCCAATCAGCCCCAGCATTTT.

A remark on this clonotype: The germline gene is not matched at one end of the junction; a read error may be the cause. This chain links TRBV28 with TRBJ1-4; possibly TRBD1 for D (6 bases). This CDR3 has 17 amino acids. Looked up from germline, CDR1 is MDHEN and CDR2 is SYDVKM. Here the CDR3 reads CVSSLTGTGTRREKLFF. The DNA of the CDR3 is TGTGTCAGCAGTTTAACGGGTACGGGGACAAGGCGCGAAAAACTGTTTTTT.

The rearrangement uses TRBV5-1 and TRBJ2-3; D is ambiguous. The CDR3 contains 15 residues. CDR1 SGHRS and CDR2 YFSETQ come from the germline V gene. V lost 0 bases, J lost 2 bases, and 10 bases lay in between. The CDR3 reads CASSLEQTATDTQYF. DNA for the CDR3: TGCGCCAGCAGCTTGGAACAGACGGCCACAGATACGCAGTATTTT.

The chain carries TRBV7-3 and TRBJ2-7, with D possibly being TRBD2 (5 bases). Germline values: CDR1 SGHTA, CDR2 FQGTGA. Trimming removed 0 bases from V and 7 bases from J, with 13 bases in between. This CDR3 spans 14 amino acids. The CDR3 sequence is CASSLTLASEEQYF. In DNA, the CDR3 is TGTGCCAGCAGCTTAACCCTAGCCTCGGAGGAGCAGTACTTC.

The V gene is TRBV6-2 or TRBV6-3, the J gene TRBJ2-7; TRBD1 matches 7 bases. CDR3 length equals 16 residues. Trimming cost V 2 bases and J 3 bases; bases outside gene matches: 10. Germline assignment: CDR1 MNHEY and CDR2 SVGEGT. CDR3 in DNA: TGTGCCAGCAGTTACCCGAGGAACAGGGGCTTCTACGAGCAGTACTTC. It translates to CASSYPRNRGFYEQYF.

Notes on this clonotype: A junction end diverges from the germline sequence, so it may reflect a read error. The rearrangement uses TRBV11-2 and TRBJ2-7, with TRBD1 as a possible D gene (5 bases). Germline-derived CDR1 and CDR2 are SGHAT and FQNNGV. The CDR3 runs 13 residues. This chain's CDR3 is CASSTILGATQHF. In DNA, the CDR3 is TGTGCCAGCAGCACGATTTTAGGGGCCACCCAGCACTTC.

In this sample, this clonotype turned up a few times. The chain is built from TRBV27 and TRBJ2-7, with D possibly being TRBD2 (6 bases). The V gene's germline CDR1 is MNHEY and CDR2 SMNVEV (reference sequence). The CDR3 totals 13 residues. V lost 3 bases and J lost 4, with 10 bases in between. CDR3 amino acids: CASSLGGWYEQYF. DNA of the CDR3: TGTGCCAGCAGTTTGGGGGGTTGGTACGAGCAGTACTTC.